This T cell receptor (beta chain) originates from a study of blood T cell repertoires in COVID-19. In its sample, this clone was seen a few times. The assay was immunoSEQ multiplex PCR, and TCRdb's table has in-frame clones only and misses some. This table holds approximately 260,000 clones, approximately 85% found once. This receptor was identified in a woman between 65 and 79 years old with acute or convalescent COVID-19. Source material: peripheral blood.

CDR3 in DNA: TGTGCCAGCAGCCAAGCAGCGGGGGTCACAGATACGCAGTATTTT. It yields the protein CASSQAAGVTDTQYF. The chain is built from TRBV3-1 (or the pseudogene TRBV3-2) and TRBJ2-3; TRBD2 matches at 8 bases. Germline CDR1 and CDR2: LGHDT and YNNKEL (reference sequence). The ends lost 1 base at V and 2 bases at J; junction bases unmatched: 2. The CDR3 sequence is 15 residues long.